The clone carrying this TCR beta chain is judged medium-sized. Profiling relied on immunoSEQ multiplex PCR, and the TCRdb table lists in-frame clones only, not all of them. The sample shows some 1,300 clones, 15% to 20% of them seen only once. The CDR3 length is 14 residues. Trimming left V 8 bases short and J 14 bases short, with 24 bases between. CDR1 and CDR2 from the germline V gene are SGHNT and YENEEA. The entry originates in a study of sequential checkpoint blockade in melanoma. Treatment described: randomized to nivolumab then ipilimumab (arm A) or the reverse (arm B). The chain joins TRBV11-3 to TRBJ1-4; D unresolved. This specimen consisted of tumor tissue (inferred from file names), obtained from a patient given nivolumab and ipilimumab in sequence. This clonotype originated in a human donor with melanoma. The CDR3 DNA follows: TGTGCCAGCGCCCGTCAGGTCAAAAACGGGGATCTGTTTTTT. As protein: CASARQVKNGDLFF. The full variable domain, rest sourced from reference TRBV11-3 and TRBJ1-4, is EAGVVQSPRYKIIEKKQPVAFWCNPISGHNTLYWYLQNLGQGPELLIRYENEEAVDDSQLPKDRFSAERLKGVDSTLKIQPAELGDSAVYLCASARQVKNGDLFFGSGTQLSVL.